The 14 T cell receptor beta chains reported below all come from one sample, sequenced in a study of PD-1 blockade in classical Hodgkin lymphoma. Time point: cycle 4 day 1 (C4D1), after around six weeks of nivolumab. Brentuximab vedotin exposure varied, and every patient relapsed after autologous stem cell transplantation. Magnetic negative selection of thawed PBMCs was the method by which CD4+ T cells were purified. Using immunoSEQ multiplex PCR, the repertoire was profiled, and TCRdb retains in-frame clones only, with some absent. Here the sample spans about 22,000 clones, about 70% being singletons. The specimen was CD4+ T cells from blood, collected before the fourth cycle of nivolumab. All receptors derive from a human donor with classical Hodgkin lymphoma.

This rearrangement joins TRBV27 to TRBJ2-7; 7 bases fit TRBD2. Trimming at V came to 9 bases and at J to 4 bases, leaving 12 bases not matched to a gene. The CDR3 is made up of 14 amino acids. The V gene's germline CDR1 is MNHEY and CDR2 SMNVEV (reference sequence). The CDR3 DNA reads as TGTGCCAGTCCAAATTTGGGGGAGGGTTACGAGCAGTACTTC. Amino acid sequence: CASPNLGEGYEQYF.

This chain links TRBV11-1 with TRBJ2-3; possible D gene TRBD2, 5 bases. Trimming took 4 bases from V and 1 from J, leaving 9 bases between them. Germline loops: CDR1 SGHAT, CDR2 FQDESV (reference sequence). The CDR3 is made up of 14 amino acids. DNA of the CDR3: TGTGCCAGCAGCTCTCGGCGGGGCACAGATACGCAGTATTTT. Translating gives CASSSRRGTDTQYF.

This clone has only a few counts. The CDR3 sequence is CASSSLAGGFYEQYF. The CDR3 bases are TGTGCCAGCAGTTCCCTAGCGGGGGGCTTCTACGAGCAGTACTTC. This chain uses TRBV6-1 with TRBJ2-7; 11 bases map to TRBD2. V trimming: 5 bases; J trimming: 3 bases; junction bases outside the gene matches: 6. Germline CDR1 and CDR2: MNHNS and SASEGT. The CDR3 is 15 amino acids.

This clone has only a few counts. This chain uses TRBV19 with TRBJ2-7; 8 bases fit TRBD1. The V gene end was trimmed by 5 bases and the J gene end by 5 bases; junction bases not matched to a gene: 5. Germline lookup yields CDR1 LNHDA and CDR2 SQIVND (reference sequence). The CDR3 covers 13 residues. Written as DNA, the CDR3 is TGTGCCAGTAGTTTATCGGACAGGGACGAGCAGTACTTC. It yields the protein CASSLSDRDEQYF.

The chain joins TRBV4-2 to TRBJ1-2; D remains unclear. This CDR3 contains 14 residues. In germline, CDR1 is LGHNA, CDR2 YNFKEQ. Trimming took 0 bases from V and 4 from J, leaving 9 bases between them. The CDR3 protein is CASSQDVRSYGYTF. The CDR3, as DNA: TGTGCCAGCAGCCAAGACGTGAGGTCCTATGGCTACACCTTC.

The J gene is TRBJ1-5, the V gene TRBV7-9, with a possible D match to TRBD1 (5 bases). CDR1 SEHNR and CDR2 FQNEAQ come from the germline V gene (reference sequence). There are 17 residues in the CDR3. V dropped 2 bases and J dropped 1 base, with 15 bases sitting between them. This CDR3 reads CASSLSGTGKSNQPQHF. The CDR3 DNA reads TGTGCCAGCAGCTTATCCGGGACGGGAAAAAGCAATCAGCCCCAGCATTTT.

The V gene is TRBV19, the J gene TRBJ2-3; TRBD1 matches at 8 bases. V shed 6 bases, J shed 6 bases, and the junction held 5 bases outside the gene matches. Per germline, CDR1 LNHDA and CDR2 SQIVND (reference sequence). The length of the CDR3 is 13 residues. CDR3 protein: CASSLRDRDTQYF. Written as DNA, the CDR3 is TGTGCCAGTAGCCTCCGGGACAGGGATACGCAGTATTTT.

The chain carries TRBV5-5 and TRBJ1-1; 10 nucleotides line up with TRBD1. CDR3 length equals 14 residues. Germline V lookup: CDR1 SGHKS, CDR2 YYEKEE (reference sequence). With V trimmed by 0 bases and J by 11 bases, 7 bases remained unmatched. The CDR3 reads CASSLVAGTGDAFF. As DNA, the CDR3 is TGTGCCAGCAGCTTGGTGGCCGGGACAGGGGATGCTTTCTTT.

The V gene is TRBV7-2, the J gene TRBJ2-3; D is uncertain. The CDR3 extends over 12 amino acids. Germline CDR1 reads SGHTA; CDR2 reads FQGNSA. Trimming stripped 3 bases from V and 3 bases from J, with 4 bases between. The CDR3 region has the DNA TGTGCCAGCAGCTTCTGGACAGATACGCAGTATTTT. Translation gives CASSFWTDTQYF.

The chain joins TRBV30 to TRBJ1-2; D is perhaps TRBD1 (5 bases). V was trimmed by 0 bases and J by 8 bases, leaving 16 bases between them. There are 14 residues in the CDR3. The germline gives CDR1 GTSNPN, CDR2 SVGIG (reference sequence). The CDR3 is CAWSVGAQDSGYTF. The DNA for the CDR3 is TGTGCCTGGAGTGTAGGGGCACAGGATTCCGGCTACACCTTC.

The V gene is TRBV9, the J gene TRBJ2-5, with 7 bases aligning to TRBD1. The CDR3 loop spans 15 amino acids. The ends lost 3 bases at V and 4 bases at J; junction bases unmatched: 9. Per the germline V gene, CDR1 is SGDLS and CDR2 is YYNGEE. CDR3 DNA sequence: TGTGCCAGCAGCGCAAACGCTAACAGGGGAGAGACCCAGTACTTC. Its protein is CASSANANRGETQYF.

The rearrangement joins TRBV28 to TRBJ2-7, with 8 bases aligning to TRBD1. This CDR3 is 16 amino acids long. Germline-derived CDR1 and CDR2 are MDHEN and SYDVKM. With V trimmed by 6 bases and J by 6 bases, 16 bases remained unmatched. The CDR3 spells CASSPPSRGRRVEQYF. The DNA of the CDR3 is TGTGCCAGCAGCCCACCTAGCAGGGGGCGTCGGGTCGAGCAGTACTTC.

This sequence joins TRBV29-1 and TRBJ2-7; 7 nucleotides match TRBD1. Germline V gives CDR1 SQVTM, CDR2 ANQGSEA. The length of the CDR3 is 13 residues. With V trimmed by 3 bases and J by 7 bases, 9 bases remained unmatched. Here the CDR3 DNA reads TGCAGCGTTGATGTAGGGGGCTTCGGGGAGCAGTACTTC. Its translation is CSVDVGGFGEQYF.

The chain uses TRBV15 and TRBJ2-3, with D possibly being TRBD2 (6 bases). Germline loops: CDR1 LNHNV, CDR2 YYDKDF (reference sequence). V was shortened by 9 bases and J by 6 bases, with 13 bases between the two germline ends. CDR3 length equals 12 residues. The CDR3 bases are TGTGCCACAAGACGGGGGTCGGATACGCAGTATTTT. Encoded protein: CATRRGSDTQYF.